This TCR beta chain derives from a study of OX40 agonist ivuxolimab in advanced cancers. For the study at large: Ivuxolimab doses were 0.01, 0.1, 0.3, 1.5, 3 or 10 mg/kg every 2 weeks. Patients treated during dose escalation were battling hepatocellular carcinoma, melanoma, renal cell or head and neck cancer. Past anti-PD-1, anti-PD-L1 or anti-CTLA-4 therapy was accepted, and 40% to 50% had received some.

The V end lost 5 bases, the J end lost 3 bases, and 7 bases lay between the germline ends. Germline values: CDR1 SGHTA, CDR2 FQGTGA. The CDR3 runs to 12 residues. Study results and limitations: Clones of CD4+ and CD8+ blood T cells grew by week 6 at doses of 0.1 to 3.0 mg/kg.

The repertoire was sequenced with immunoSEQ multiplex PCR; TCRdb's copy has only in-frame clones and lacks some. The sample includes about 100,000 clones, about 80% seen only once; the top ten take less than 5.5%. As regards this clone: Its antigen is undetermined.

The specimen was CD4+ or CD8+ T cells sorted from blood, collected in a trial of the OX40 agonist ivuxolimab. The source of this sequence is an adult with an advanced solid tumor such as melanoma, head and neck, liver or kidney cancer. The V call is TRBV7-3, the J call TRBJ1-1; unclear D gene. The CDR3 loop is CASSLLDTEAFF. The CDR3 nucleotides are TGTGCCAGCAGCCTCCTTGACACTGAAGCTTTCTTT.